Each of the 29 T cell receptor beta chains below was sequenced from the same sample in a study of control samples from healthy donors and cancer patients. Repertoires were generated with immunoSEQ multiplex PCR, while TCRdb's copy carries only in-frame clones and drops some. Here the sample spans just under 60,000 clones, roughly 90% being singletons. Sequenced input: PBMCs. The receptors originated from a middle-aged man with colorectal cancer.

This chain links TRBV3-1 (or the pseudogene TRBV3-2) with TRBJ1-4; possible D gene TRBD1, 6 bases. There are 17 residues in the CDR3. CDR1 and CDR2 (germline): LGHDT, YNNKEL (reference sequence). V lost 4 bases to trimming and J lost 2 bases, with 17 bases between them. CDR3 residues: CASSLGRGYGTNEKLFF. The CDR3 DNA is TGTGCCAGCAGCCTGGGGAGGGGGTACGGGACTAATGAAAAACTGTTTTTT.

V gene TRBV13 combines with J gene TRBJ1-1; D not certain. The CDR3 runs to 13 residues. Trimming took off 3 bases at V and 1 base at J, with 6 bases between the two ends. The germline V gene encodes CDR1 PRHDT and CDR2 FYEKMQ (reference sequence). CDR3 coding DNA: TGTGCCAGCAGCTTTGCCGGGAACACTGAAGCTTTCTTT. Its protein is CASSFAGNTEAFF. The full variable domain, its missing parts supplied by reference TRBV13 and TRBJ1-1, is AAGVIQSPRHLIKEKRETATLKCYPIPRHDTVYWYQQGPGQDPQFLISFYEKMQSDKGSIPDRFSAQQFSDYHSELNMSSLELGDSALYFCASSFAGNTEAFFGQGTRLTVV.

The V and J genes are TRBV7-9 and TRBJ1-4; the D gene is possibly TRBD1 (5 bases). There are 15 residues in the CDR3. The V gene lost 4 bases and the J gene lost 5 bases, with 14 bases spanning the gap. Germline CDR1 reads SEHNR; CDR2 reads FQNEAQ (reference sequence). This CDR3 reads CASSSRSTANEKLFF. DNA of the CDR3: TGTGCCAGCAGCTCCAGGTCGACAGCAAATGAAAAACTGTTTTTT.

The J gene is TRBJ1-1, the V gene TRBV5-1; D is uncertain. V shed 1 base and J shed 6 bases, with 7 bases lying between them. Germline CDR1 is SGHRS and CDR2 is YFSETQ. CDR3 length equals 12 residues. The CDR3 nucleotides read TGCGCCAGCAGCTTGATCGGCCCTGAAGCTTTCTTT. It translates to CASSLIGPEAFF.

The J gene is TRBJ2-7, the V gene TRBV5-6; 10 nucleotides agree with TRBD1. The germline V gene has CDR1 SGHDT and CDR2 YYEEEE. The V gene end was trimmed by 4 bases and the J gene end by 5 bases; junction bases not matched to a gene: 12. CDR3 length: 16 residues. CDR3 sequence: CASSIKYGTGVNEQYF. The CDR3 DNA sequence: TGTGCCAGCAGCATCAAATACGGGACAGGGGTCAACGAGCAGTACTTC.

In the case of this clone: Its ends do not fully match the called genes, so a read error is possible. The V gene is TRBV3-1 (or the pseudogene TRBV3-2), the J gene TRBJ2-1, with 7 bases that match TRBD1. Germline V gene sequence: CDR1 LGHDT, CDR2 YNNKEL (reference sequence). CDR3 length: 12 residues. The CDR3 sequence: CASSRTTGERIF. In nucleotides, the CDR3 is TGTGCCAGCAGCCGGACAACAGGGGAGCGGATCTTC.

The gene calls are TRBV7-3 and TRBJ2-1; 8 nucleotides match TRBD2. The CDR3 consists of 15 residues. The germline CDR1 and CDR2 sequences are SGHTA and FQGTGA. The ends lost 4 bases at V and 3 bases at J; junction bases unmatched: 5. In nucleotides, the CDR3 is TGTGCCAGCAGCTACCTGGCGGGGGGCTACAATGAGCAGTTCTTC. This gives the protein CASSYLAGGYNEQFF.

This chain connects TRBV11-2 to TRBJ1-4; unclear D gene. With 7 bases removed from V and 2 bases from J, the gap between germline ends came to 14 bases. Germline V gene lookup returns CDR1 SGHAT and CDR2 FQNNGV. The CDR3 sequence is 15 residues long. The CDR3: CASNPWGSTNEKLFF. The CDR3 DNA reads as TGTGCCAGCAATCCGTGGGGTTCGACTAATGAAAAACTGTTTTTT.

The rearrangement uses TRBV19 and TRBJ1-2; D perhaps matches TRBD1 (6 bases). CDR3 length equals 14 residues. Germline V gene data show CDR1 as LNHDA and CDR2 as SQIVND (reference sequence). V lost 3 bases and J 4 bases, leaving 12 bases between the germline ends. Here the CDR3 DNA reads TGTGCCAGTAGTATCGGTAAAGGGGGCTATGGCTACACCTTC. This sequence encodes CASSIGKGGYGYTF.

This chain joins TRBV7-9 and TRBJ2-6; D might be TRBD1 or TRBD2, each matching 5 bases. CDR1 is SEHNR and CDR2 is FQNEAQ in the germline V gene (reference sequence). The CDR3 covers 16 residues. V was cut by 4 bases and J by 1 base, with 11 bases left in between. CDR3 in amino acids: CASSSGRTSGANVLTF. CDR3 bases: TGTGCCAGCAGCTCGGGACGGACATCTGGGGCCAACGTCCTGACTTTC.

CDR3 amino acids: CASSPLENQPQHF. In DNA form, the CDR3 reads TGTGCCAGCTCACCGTTGGAGAATCAGCCCCAGCATTTT. The rearrangement links TRBV18 to TRBJ1-5; D is unclear. Per germline, CDR1 KGHSH and CDR2 LQKENI. The CDR3 loop spans 13 amino acids. Trimming stripped 3 bases from V and 4 bases from J, with 7 bases between.

The V gene is TRBV7-3, the J gene TRBJ2-3; D is uncertain. Trimming shortened V by 5 bases and J by 6 bases, and 12 bases separated the two germline ends. This CDR3 contains 13 residues. Germline loops: CDR1 SGHTA, CDR2 FQGTGA. CDR3: CASSNVVFDTQYF. CDR3 nucleotides: TGTGCCAGCAGCAACGTTGTGTTCGATACGCAGTATTTT.

The V and J genes are TRBV19 and TRBJ2-2; D not certain. The CDR3 runs 12 residues. Germline CDR1 is LNHDA and CDR2 is SQIVND (reference sequence). V lost 2 bases, J lost 5 bases, and 3 bases lay in between. In DNA, the CDR3 is TGTGCCAGTAGTATAAATACCGGGGAGCTGTTTTTT. This gives the protein CASSINTGELFF.

V gene TRBV5-6 combines with J gene TRBJ1-1; D perhaps matches TRBD1 (5 bases). The CDR3 has 14 amino acids. V was pared by 2 bases and J by 1 base, with 9 bases between. The V gene's germline CDR1 is SGHDT and CDR2 YYEEEE. CDR3 sequence: CASSLETGNTEAFF. CDR3 bases: TGTGCCAGCAGCTTAGAAACAGGGAACACTGAAGCTTTCTTT. The entire variable domain, with the rest obtained from reference TRBV5-6 and TRBJ1-1, is as follows: DAGVTQSPTHLIKTRGQQVTLRCSPKSGHDTVSWYQQALGQGPQFIFQYYEEEERQRGNFPDRFSGHQFPNYSSELNVNALLLGDSALYLCASSLETGNTEAFFGQGTRLTVV.

This sequence joins TRBV27 and TRBJ2-1, with TRBD2 matching over 8 bases. V trimming: 6 bases; J trimming: 7 bases; junction bases outside the gene matches: 14. CDR1 and CDR2 (germline): MNHEY, SMNVEV (reference sequence). The CDR3 contains 16 residues. CDR3 DNA sequence: TGTGCCAGCAGACCCCGGGGGACTAGTTCTCTTAATGAGCAGTTCTTC. It encodes CASRPRGTSSLNEQFF.

This clone was observed once. CDR3: CASSSPGTSAQTQYF. The CDR3 nucleotides read TGTGCCAGCAGTTCCCCCGGGACTAGCGCGCAGACCCAGTACTTC. The J gene is TRBJ2-5, the V gene TRBV6-2 or TRBV6-3; 10 positions agree with TRBD2. Germline V CDR1 and CDR2: MNHEY, SVGEGT. The ends lost 4 bases at V and 6 bases at J; junction bases unmatched: 8. The CDR3 spans 15 residues.

The chain carries TRBV19 and TRBJ2-2; TRBD1 matches at 11 bases. The CDR3 consists of 17 residues. Germline V gene data show CDR1 as LNHDA and CDR2 as SQIVND (reference sequence). V lost 3 bases to trimming and J lost 7 bases; unmatched junction nucleotides: 10. The CDR3 reads CASSIPRTGGVIGELFF. CDR3 in DNA: TGTGCCAGTAGTATCCCTCGGACAGGGGGCGTTATCGGGGAGCTGTTTTTT.

The chain joins TRBV2 to TRBJ2-5; no reliable D call. This CDR3 region has 13 residues. Per germline, CDR1 SNHLY and CDR2 FYNNEI. The V and J ends lost 1 base and 5 bases respectively, with 8 bases between them. The CDR3, as DNA: TGTGCCAGCAGTGAAGGGCTTGCCGAGACCCAGTACTTC. Encoded protein: CASSEGLAETQYF.

V usage is TRBV6-5 and J usage is TRBJ2-7; TRBD2 might be the D (5 bases). With 4 bases removed from V and 3 bases from J, the gap between germline ends came to 13 bases. Germline V gene sequence: CDR1 MNHEY, CDR2 SVGAGI. The CDR3 extends over 14 amino acids. This CDR3 is CASSSPEARYEQYF. The CDR3 DNA reads as TGTGCCAGCAGTTCCCCGGAGGCTCGCTACGAGCAGTACTTC.

The CDR3 DNA sequence: TGTGCCAGCAGTTACCCCCCGCTGACTAGCGGGGTTAGGGCAGATACGCAGTATTTT. Its protein product is CASSYPPLTSGVRADTQYF. The rearrangement links TRBV6-2 or TRBV6-3 to TRBJ2-3; TRBD2 matches at 11 bases. V lost 2 bases and J lost 4; bases outside the gene matches: 14. This CDR3 contains 19 residues. The germline CDR1 and CDR2 sequences are MNHEY and SVGEGT.

This chain joins TRBV5-1 and TRBJ2-3; the match to TRBD2 covers 11 bases. The germline CDR1 and CDR2 sequences are SGHRS and YFSETQ. The length of the CDR3 is 18 residues. V was clipped by 0 bases and J by 4 bases; unmatched bases: 10. In DNA form, the CDR3 reads TGCGCCAGCAGCTTGGGGTTAGCGGGGGGGCGTCTAGCAGATACGCAGTATTTT. Amino acid sequence: CASSLGLAGGRLADTQYF. Complete variable domain (other parts from reference TRBV5-1 and TRBJ2-3): KAGVTQTPRYLIKTRGQQVTLSCSPISGHRSVSWYQQTPGQGLQFLFEYFSETQRNKGNFPGRFSGRQFSNSRSEMNVSTLELGDSALYLCASSLGLAGGRLADTQYFGPGTRLTVL.

The V gene is TRBV5-4, the J gene TRBJ2-2; 7 bases align to TRBD1. The CDR3 is 15 residues long. The germline CDR1 and CDR2 sequences are SGHNT and YYREEE (reference sequence). V lost 1 base, J lost 4 bases, and 4 bases stayed unmatched. The CDR3 DNA is TGTGCCAGCAGCTTGAACAGGGGAACCACCGGGGAGCTGTTTTTT. Protein: CASSLNRGTTGELFF.

This rearrangement joins TRBV18 to TRBJ2-2, with D hard to call. The CDR3 runs 14 residues. Germline CDR1 KGHSH, CDR2 LQKENI. Trimming stripped 3 bases from V and 1 base from J, with 6 bases between. CDR3 region: CASSPYKNTGELFF. CDR3 nucleotide sequence: TGTGCCAGCTCACCTTATAAGAACACCGGGGAGCTGTTTTTT.

The chain couples TRBV5-1 to TRBJ2-5; perhaps TRBD2 as D (6 bases). This CDR3 is 11 amino acids long. Trimming removed 7 bases from V and 5 bases from J, with 9 bases in between. The germline V gene encodes CDR1 SGHRS and CDR2 YFSETQ. CDR3 DNA sequence: TGCGCCAGCGCCCGGGGGGAGACCCAGTACTTC. Its translation: CASARGETQYF.

The chain carries TRBV7-2 and TRBJ2-5, with no clear D. The CDR3 spans 12 residues. CDR1 and CDR2 from the germline V gene are SGHTA and FQGNSA. Trimming removed 2 bases from V and 4 bases from J, with 5 bases in between. CDR3 amino acids: CASSLNRETQYF. CDR3 coding DNA: TGTGCCAGCAGCTTAAACCGAGAGACCCAGTACTTC.

The chain links TRBV7-2 to TRBJ2-7; 9 bases are shared with TRBD2. The germline gives CDR1 SGHTA, CDR2 FQGNSA. Trimming cost V 6 bases and J 0 bases; bases outside gene matches: 6. The CDR3 is 15 residues long. This CDR3 is CASRSGGSGSYEQYF. CDR3 DNA: TGTGCCAGCAGGAGCGGGGGGTCCGGCTCCTACGAGCAGTACTTC. The variable domain in full, with the rest retrieved from reference TRBV7-2 and TRBJ2-7, is GAGVSQSPSNKVTEKGKDVELRCDPISGHTALYWYRQSLGQGLEFLIYFQGNSAPDKSGLPSDRFSAERTGGSVSTLTIQRTQQEDSAVYLCASRSGGSGSYEQYFGPGTRLTVT.

This sequence joins TRBV5-1 and TRBJ2-5; 10 nucleotides match TRBD2. The CDR3 totals 18 residues. Germline V lookup: CDR1 SGHRS, CDR2 YFSETQ. Germline trimming cut 0 bases from V and 5 bases from J; bases unmatched to any gene: 13. The CDR3 coding sequence is TGCGCCAGCAGCTTGGAGGGCCTAGCGGGGGCCCTGGGGGAGACCCAGTACTTC. Translating it yields CASSLEGLAGALGETQYF.

J is TRBJ2-6 and V is TRBV9; 7 bases line up with TRBD2. Per the germline V gene, CDR1 is SGDLS and CDR2 is YYNGEE. Germline trimming cut 4 bases from V and 0 bases from J; bases unmatched to any gene: 13. The CDR3 covers 19 residues. The CDR3 region is CASSPRGQRGDSGANVLTF. The DNA for the CDR3 is TGTGCCAGCAGCCCCCGCGGGCAGCGGGGAGACTCTGGGGCCAACGTCCTGACTTTC.

This sequence joins TRBV30 and TRBJ1-3, with D hard to call. CDR3 length equals 13 residues. The germline CDR1 and CDR2 sequences are GTSNPN and SVGIG (reference sequence). V dropped 0 bases and J dropped 4 bases, with 7 bases sitting between them. This chain's CDR3 is CAWSVSAGNTIYF. The CDR3 DNA is TGTGCCTGGAGTGTATCAGCGGGAAACACCATATATTTT.